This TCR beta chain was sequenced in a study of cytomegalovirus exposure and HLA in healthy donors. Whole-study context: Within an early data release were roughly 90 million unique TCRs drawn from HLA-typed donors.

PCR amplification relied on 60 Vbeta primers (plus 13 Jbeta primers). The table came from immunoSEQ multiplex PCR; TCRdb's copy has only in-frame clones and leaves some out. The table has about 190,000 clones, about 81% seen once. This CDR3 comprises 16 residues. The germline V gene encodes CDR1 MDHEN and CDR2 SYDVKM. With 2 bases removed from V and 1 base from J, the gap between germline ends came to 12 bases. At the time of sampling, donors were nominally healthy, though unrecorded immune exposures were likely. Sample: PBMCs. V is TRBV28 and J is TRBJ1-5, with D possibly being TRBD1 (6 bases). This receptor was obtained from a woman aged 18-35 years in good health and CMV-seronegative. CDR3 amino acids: CASSLPGQSSNQPQHF. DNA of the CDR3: TGTGCCAGCAGTTTACCCGGACAGTCGAGCAATCAGCCCCAGCATTTT.